The 20 T cell receptor beta chains given below trace back to one sample, sequenced in a study of blood T cell repertoires in COVID-19. The protocol was immunoSEQ multiplex PCR, while the TCRdb copy is restricted to in-frame clones and leaves out a portion. The sample contains tens of thousands of clones, 82% of which appear only once. The sequenced material came from peripheral blood. The receptors were gathered from a human donor in a cohort sampled during active COVID-19.

The chain links TRBV27 to TRBJ2-3, with TRBD2 identical over 11 bases. Germline V gene sequence: CDR1 MNHEY, CDR2 SMNVEV (reference sequence). The CDR3 has 16 amino acids. V gave up 7 bases and J gave up 4 bases; unmatched junction bases: 10. CDR3 residues: CASIGTASGGPDTQYF. CDR3 nucleotides: TGTGCCAGCATAGGAACGGCTAGCGGGGGGCCAGATACGCAGTATTTT.

This clone was seen only a few times. The V gene is TRBV12-5, the J gene TRBJ1-1, with D perhaps matching TRBD1 (5 bases). The V gene's germline CDR1 is LGHNT and CDR2 FRNRAP. CDR3 length: 16 amino acids. The germline V and J ends were trimmed by 4 bases and 2 bases, with 17 bases remaining between them. CDR3 region: CASGSSRQPLNTEAFF. CDR3 DNA: TGTGCTAGTGGTTCGTCCCGACAGCCCCTAAACACTGAAGCTTTCTTT.

V is TRBV5-1 and J is TRBJ2-1, with 8 bases fitting TRBD2. The germline CDR1 and CDR2 sequences are SGHRS and YFSETQ. V lost 0 bases and J lost 2; bases outside the gene matches: 16. The length of the CDR3 is 20 residues. Here the CDR3 DNA reads TGCGCCAGCAGCTTGGGGCGACTCGCGGGGGGAGGCGGGGCCTACAATGAGCAGTTCTTC. Encoded protein: CASSLGRLAGGGGAYNEQFF.

This chain links TRBV7-2 with TRBJ2-3; D not certain. V lost 5 bases, J lost 4 bases, and 16 bases lay in between. The germline V gene has CDR1 SGHTA and CDR2 FQGNSA. This CDR3 region has 15 residues. CDR3 in amino acids: CASSENWRSADTQYF. DNA of the CDR3: TGTGCCAGCAGCGAGAACTGGAGAAGCGCAGATACGCAGTATTTT.

CDR3 nucleotide sequence: TGTGCCAGCTCACCGCTACAGGGTGGGCAGCCCCAGCATTTT. It yields the protein CASSPLQGGQPQHF. V gene TRBV18 combines with J gene TRBJ1-5; D is possibly TRBD1 (6 bases). The CDR3 extends over 14 amino acids. Germline values: CDR1 KGHSH, CDR2 LQKENI. V dropped 3 bases and J dropped 7 bases, with 13 bases sitting between them.

The V gene is TRBV7-9, the J gene TRBJ1-1; the match to TRBD1 covers 11 bases. Trimming took 5 bases from V and 5 from J; bases not matched to a gene: 7. CDR1 is SEHNR, CDR2 FQNEAQ, per germline (reference sequence). This CDR3 region has 15 residues. CDR3 sequence reads: CASSVTGTGGTEAFF. The CDR3 region has the DNA TGTGCCAGCAGCGTGACCGGGACAGGGGGGACTGAAGCTTTCTTT.

J is TRBJ1-2 and V is TRBV7-7; 7 nucleotides line up with TRBD1. V trimming: 3 bases; J trimming: 2 bases; junction bases outside the gene matches: 6. The germline V gene encodes CDR1 SSHAT and CDR2 FNYEAQ (reference sequence). The CDR3 sequence is 15 residues long. CDR3 region: CASSFEGGGNYGYTF. The CDR3 bases are TGTGCCAGCAGCTTTGAAGGGGGCGGGAACTATGGCTACACCTTC.

The chain combines TRBV12-3 or TRBV12-4 with TRBJ2-1, with D unresolved. The CDR3 runs to 13 residues. Trimming stripped 3 bases from V and 10 bases from J, with 13 bases between. This CDR3 is CASSFNDFTEQFF. The CDR3 DNA is TGTGCCAGCAGTTTTAATGACTTCACCGAGCAGTTCTTC.

There are many counts of this clone. This chain uses TRBV7-3 with TRBJ2-3, with 10 nucleotides matching TRBD2. From germline, CDR1 is SGHTA and CDR2 FQGTGA. V lost 0 bases and J lost 0; bases outside the gene matches: 6. The CDR3 loop spans 18 amino acids. The CDR3 nucleotides read TGTGCCAGCAGCTTAACAGCTAGCGGGGGTTCTAGCACAGATACGCAGTATTTT. It codes for CASSLTASGGSSTDTQYF.

The chain combines TRBV11-2 with TRBJ2-4; D gene uncertain. With 5 bases removed from V and 0 bases from J, the gap between germline ends came to 17 bases. Germline CDR1 and CDR2: SGHAT and FQNNGV. The length of the CDR3 is 17 residues. Here the CDR3 reads CASSLRGDGVAKNIQYF. The CDR3 DNA follows: TGTGCCAGCAGCCTGCGAGGTGACGGAGTAGCCAAAAACATTCAGTACTTC.

The CDR3 region is CASSFSDEQYF. CDR3 coding DNA: TGTGCCAGCAGCTTTTCGGACGAGCAGTACTTC. The rearrangement joins TRBV7-9 to TRBJ2-7; D remains unclear. The length of the CDR3 is 11 residues. CDR1 and CDR2 (germline): SEHNR, FQNEAQ (reference sequence). Deletions cut 3 bases from V and 5 bases from J, with 5 bases between.

This rearrangement joins TRBV5-1 to TRBJ1-1; D is possibly TRBD1 (5 bases). Germline V gene lookup returns CDR1 SGHRS and CDR2 YFSETQ. V gave up 7 bases and J gave up 4 bases, with 17 bases separating them. The CDR3 is 14 amino acids. CDR3 region: CASSSGPGGTEAFF. The DNA for the CDR3 is TGCGCCAGCTCATCCGGGCCGGGGGGCACTGAAGCTTTCTTT.

The table lists this clone with a few counts. V gene TRBV5-1 combines with J gene TRBJ2-1; TRBD2 matches at 11 bases. The CDR3 has 15 amino acids. The V gene end was trimmed by 1 base and the J gene end by 9 bases; junction bases not matched to a gene: 6. The V gene's germline CDR1 is SGHRS and CDR2 YFSETQ. CDR3 residues: CASSLTSGGVVEQFF. Here the CDR3 DNA reads TGCGCCAGCAGCTTGACTAGCGGGGGTGTGGTTGAGCAGTTCTTC.

The CDR3 loop is CAISPAGGNTIYF. CDR3 sequence (DNA): TGTGCCATCAGTCCAGCGGGTGGAAACACCATATATTTT. V and J are TRBV10-3 and TRBJ1-3; D ambiguous. The V gene lost 5 bases and the J gene lost 3 bases, with 8 bases spanning the gap. CDR3 size: 13 residues. Germline-derived CDR1 and CDR2 are ENHRY and SYGVKD.

This sequence joins TRBV2 and TRBJ2-5, with 9 positions matching TRBD2. This CDR3 is 15 amino acids long. With 2 bases clipped from V and 2 bases from J, the junction kept 3 bases outside the gene matches. Germline CDR1 and CDR2: SNHLY and FYNNEI. This CDR3 reads CASSEILAGQETQYF. The CDR3 nucleotides are TGTGCCAGCAGTGAAATCCTAGCGGGGCAAGAGACCCAGTACTTC.

This clone appeared once. V and J are TRBV7-6 and TRBJ2-1, with D uncertain. From germline, CDR1 is SGHVS and CDR2 FNYEAQ. Trimming cost V 2 bases and J 0 bases, with 11 bases left between them. The CDR3 runs to 16 residues. This CDR3 is CASSLRQASSYNEQFF. CDR3 bases: TGTGCCAGCAGCTTAAGGCAGGCCAGCTCCTACAATGAGCAGTTCTTC.

V is TRBV3-1 (or the pseudogene TRBV3-2) and J is TRBJ2-3, with D possibly matching TRBD2 (6 bases). Looked up from germline, CDR1 is LGHDT and CDR2 is YNNKEL (reference sequence). V was pared by 4 bases and J by 2 bases, with 19 bases between. CDR3 length equals 17 residues. The CDR3 DNA is TGTGCCAGCAGCCCTTCCGAACTAGCTCTAAACACAGATACGCAGTATTTT. Amino acid sequence: CASSPSELALNTDTQYF.

The J gene is TRBJ1-2, the V gene TRBV5-6, with D perhaps matching TRBD1 (6 bases). This CDR3 region has 14 residues. The V gene lost 3 bases and the J gene lost 4 bases, with 13 bases spanning the gap. Germline loops: CDR1 SGHDT, CDR2 YYEEEE. This CDR3 reads CASSYLTGSYGYTF. For the CDR3, the DNA is TGTGCCAGCAGCTACCTGACAGGCAGCTATGGCTACACCTTC.

This clone is a singleton in its sample. The V call is TRBV2, the J call TRBJ1-2; D is unclear. V lost 0 bases and J lost 8, with 7 bases in between. Germline CDR1 is SNHLY and CDR2 is FYNNEI. CDR3 length: 12 amino acids. CDR3 bases: TGTGCCAGCAGTGAAGCAGGGAGCGGCTACACCTTC. Its translation: CASSEAGSGYTF.

V usage is TRBV3-1 (or the pseudogene TRBV3-2) and J usage is TRBJ2-3; TRBD2 aligns across 13 bases. V shed 5 bases, J shed 5 bases, and the junction held 10 bases outside the gene matches. The CDR3 covers 17 residues. Germline V gives CDR1 LGHDT, CDR2 YNNKEL (reference sequence). The CDR3 spells CASSAKLAGGLGDTQYF. CDR3 bases: TGTGCCAGCAGCGCAAAACTAGCGGGGGGGCTGGGAGATACGCAGTATTTT.